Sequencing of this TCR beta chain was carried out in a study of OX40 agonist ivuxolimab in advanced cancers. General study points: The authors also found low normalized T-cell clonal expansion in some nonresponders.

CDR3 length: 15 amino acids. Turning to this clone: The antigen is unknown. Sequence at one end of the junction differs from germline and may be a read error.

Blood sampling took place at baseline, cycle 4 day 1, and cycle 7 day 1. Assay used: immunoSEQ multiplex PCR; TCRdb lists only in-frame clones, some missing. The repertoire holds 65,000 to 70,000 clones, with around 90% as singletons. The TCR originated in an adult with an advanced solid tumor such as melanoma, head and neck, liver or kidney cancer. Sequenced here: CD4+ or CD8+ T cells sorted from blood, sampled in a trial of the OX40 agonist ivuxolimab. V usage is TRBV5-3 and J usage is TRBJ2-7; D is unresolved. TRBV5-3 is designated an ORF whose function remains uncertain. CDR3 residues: CASSLVDGPSYEQYF. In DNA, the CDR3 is TGTGCCAGCAGCTTGGTCGACGGTCCTTCCTACGAGCAGTACTTC.